Listed here are 27 T cell receptor beta chains from one sample, sequenced in a study of cytomegalovirus exposure and HLA in healthy donors. The PCR used 60 Vbeta and 13 Jbeta primers. TCRdb's copy holds only in-frame clones and misses some; the assay was immunoSEQ multiplex PCR. The sample has approximately 140,000 clones; roughly four fifths are singletons. The source material was PBMCs. These receptors originate from a woman in her 50s in good health and CMV-seronegative.

The V and J genes are TRBV2 and TRBJ2-7, with TRBD1 matching over 11 bases. CDR1 SNHLY and CDR2 FYNNEI come from the germline V gene. V lost 7 bases and J lost 7; bases outside the gene matches: 9. This CDR3 is built from 14 residues. The CDR3 is CASIKDRGPREQYF. The CDR3 nucleotides are TGTGCCAGCATAAAGGACAGGGGGCCCCGGGAGCAGTACTTC.

The rearrangement joins TRBV6-1 to TRBJ2-7; 7 bases map to TRBD1. This CDR3 comprises 15 residues. V shed 4 bases, J shed 2 bases, and the junction held 8 bases outside the gene matches. CDR1 and CDR2 (germline): MNHNS, SASEGT. CDR3: CASSVTGTATYEQYF. CDR3 DNA: TGTGCCAGCAGTGTTACCGGGACAGCTACCTACGAGCAGTACTTC.

The chain carries TRBV5-1 and TRBJ1-2, with 8 positions matching TRBD1. J was trimmed by 7 bases and V by 5 bases; bases with no gene match: 7. The CDR3 loop spans 13 amino acids. The germline CDR1 and CDR2 sequences are SGHRS and YFSETQ. For the CDR3, the DNA is TGCGCCAGCAGGGGAGGGACAGGATCTGGCTACACCTTC. Residues: CASRGGTGSGYTF.

The V gene is TRBV30, the J gene TRBJ1-3, with 8 positions matching TRBD1. Losses at the gene ends were 6 bases for V and 4 bases for J; bases not matched to a gene: 8. Germline V gives CDR1 GTSNPN, CDR2 SVGIG (reference sequence). CDR3 length: 14 residues. The DNA of the CDR3 is TGTGCCTGTCGACGAACAGGGGGAGGAAACACCATATATTTT. This sequence encodes CACRRTGGGNTIYF.

This clone showed up just a few times. The rearrangement uses TRBV4-1 and TRBJ2-7, with D perhaps TRBD1 (6 bases). The germline V gene encodes CDR1 MGHRA and CDR2 YSYEKL. V lost 1 base and J 3 bases, leaving 13 bases between the germline ends. The CDR3 runs 15 residues. For the CDR3, the DNA is TGCGCCAGCAGCCAAGCTCCCACAGGGTTCTACGAGCAGTACGTC. It translates to CASSQAPTGFYEQYV.

The chain couples TRBV5-1 to TRBJ1-2; TRBD1 agrees at 8 bases. CDR1 is SGHRS, CDR2 YFSETQ, per germline. V lost 3 bases, J lost 4 bases, and 2 bases stayed unmatched. CDR3 length equals 13 residues. Here the CDR3 reads CASSSGGSYGYTF. DNA of the CDR3: TGCGCCAGCAGCTCAGGGGGCAGCTATGGCTACACCTTC.

The genes are TRBV27 and TRBJ2-1, with D uncertain. The germline V and J ends were trimmed by 6 bases and 6 bases, with 15 bases remaining between them. CDR1 and CDR2 (germline): MNHEY, SMNVEV (reference sequence). The CDR3 sequence is 14 residues long. This chain's CDR3 is CASRQPSRFNEQFF. In DNA form, the CDR3 reads TGTGCCAGCAGACAACCGTCTAGGTTCAATGAGCAGTTCTTC.

V gene TRBV5-4 combines with J gene TRBJ2-1; the match to TRBD2 covers 7 bases. J gave up 8 bases and V 6 bases, and 17 bases lay outside the gene matches. There are 16 residues in the CDR3. Germline assignment: CDR1 SGHNT and CDR2 YYREEE (reference sequence). This chain's CDR3 is CASTAGRAGVWDEQFF. Here the CDR3 DNA reads TGTGCCAGCACCGCCGGGCGGGCGGGAGTTTGGGATGAGCAGTTCTTC.

V gene TRBV30 combines with J gene TRBJ1-4, with D uncertain. Between the trimmed V and J ends, which lost 0 bases and 7 bases, there was a span of 12 bases. The CDR3 spans 14 residues. Per germline, CDR1 GTSNPN and CDR2 SVGIG (reference sequence). The CDR3 DNA reads as TGTGCCTGGAGTGTACACAGTGCTGCTGAAAAACTGTTTTTT. Translating it yields CAWSVHSAAEKLFF.

This clone has just a few counts. This chain's CDR3 is CASSSGLYEQYF. The CDR3 DNA reads as TGTGCCAGCAGCTCCGGACTCTACGAGCAGTACTTC. The genes are TRBV5-4 and TRBJ2-7; D perhaps matches TRBD2 (5 bases). Trimming cost V 3 bases and J 3 bases, with 7 bases left between them. Looked up from germline, CDR1 is SGHNT and CDR2 is YYREEE (reference sequence). CDR3 length: 12 amino acids.

This chain connects TRBV10-3 to TRBJ2-7; D might be TRBD1 (5 bases). V was pared by 2 bases and J by 2 bases, with 10 bases between. Germline CDR1 and CDR2: ENHRY and SYGVKD. This CDR3 contains 14 residues. Written as DNA, the CDR3 is TGTGCCATCAGTGAGAATGGACACACCTACGAGCAGTACTTC. Amino acids: CAISENGHTYEQYF.

The chain carries TRBV9 and TRBJ2-2, with 11 bases that match TRBD2. Trimming at V came to 4 bases and at J to 10 bases, leaving 12 bases not matched to a gene. The CDR3 sequence is 16 residues long. Per the germline V gene, CDR1 is SGDLS and CDR2 is YYNGEE. The CDR3 DNA follows: TGTGCCAGCAGCAAGTCCGGGACTAGCGGTTTAATGGAGCTGTTTTTT. As protein: CASSKSGTSGLMELFF.

This chain connects TRBV6-6 to TRBJ2-1; TRBD2 might be the D (7 bases). CDR1 and CDR2 (germline): MNHNY, SVGAGI (reference sequence). The CDR3 sequence is 12 residues long. Trimming stripped 11 bases from V and 9 bases from J, with 17 bases between. In DNA, the CDR3 is TGTGCCGGGGGGGGGCCATCGGGTGAGCAGTTCTTC. This codes for CAGGGPSGEQFF.

This clone was detected once. The gene calls are TRBV29-1 and TRBJ1-2; D possibly corresponds to TRBD1 (6 bases). V lost 3 bases and J lost 4, with 12 bases in between. This CDR3 comprises 13 residues. Germline-derived CDR1 and CDR2 are SQVTM and ANQGSEA. The CDR3 region is CSVDFGRGYGYTF. CDR3 bases: TGCAGCGTTGATTTTGGCAGGGGCTATGGCTACACCTTC.

This clone was observed a handful of times. The gene calls are TRBV6-5 and TRBJ1-1; 7 bases align to TRBD1. Looked up from germline, CDR1 is MNHEY and CDR2 is SVGAGI. V shed 7 bases, J shed 6 bases, and the junction held 8 bases outside the gene matches. The CDR3 runs 13 residues. The CDR3 here is CASTGGPGAEAFF. The CDR3 nucleotides are TGTGCCAGCACAGGGGGGCCGGGGGCTGAAGCTTTCTTT.

The genes are TRBV5-6 and TRBJ2-3, with TRBD2 as a possible D gene (5 bases). The CDR3 is 15 amino acids. V lost 0 bases and J 2 bases, leaving 10 bases between the germline ends. Per germline, CDR1 SGHDT and CDR2 YYEEEE. The chain's CDR3 is CASSLVGITTDTQYF. CDR3 sequence (DNA): TGTGCCAGCAGCTTGGTCGGGATTACCACAGATACGCAGTATTTT.

This rearrangement joins TRBV7-9 to TRBJ1-1; D may be TRBD1 (5 bases). Germline V gene lookup returns CDR1 SEHNR and CDR2 FQNEAQ (reference sequence). The CDR3 is made up of 16 amino acids. Trimming shortened V by 1 base and J by 0 bases, and 12 bases separated the two germline ends. For the CDR3, the DNA is TGTGCCAGCAGCTTAGGACAGCCGGCGGTGAACACTGAAGCTTTCTTT. This encodes CASSLGQPAVNTEAFF.

The chain carries TRBV20-1 and TRBJ2-5; a possible D gene is TRBD2 (5 bases). The CDR3 sequence is 11 residues long. Germline CDR1 DFQATT, CDR2 SNEGSKA (reference sequence). Between the trimmed V and J ends, which lost 5 bases and 4 bases, there was a span of 8 bases. The CDR3 nucleotides are TGCAGTGCTGAGGGCAGAGAGACCCAGTACTTC. Translated, it gives CSAEGRETQYF.

This sequence joins TRBV18 and TRBJ1-1; the D gene is possibly TRBD1 (5 bases). Looked up from germline, CDR1 is KGHSH and CDR2 is LQKENI. There are 15 residues in the CDR3. V lost 2 bases and J lost 1, with 11 bases in between. CDR3 DNA: TGTGCCAGCTCACCAAGGCGGGGGGGGAACACTGAAGCTTTCTTT. This translates into CASSPRRGGNTEAFF.

The V gene is TRBV5-1, the J gene TRBJ2-2, with 12 nucleotides matching TRBD2. CDR1 and CDR2 (germline): SGHRS, YFSETQ. The CDR3 has 15 residues. The V and J ends lost 2 bases and 5 bases, in that order; junction bases with no gene match: 1. The chain's CDR3 is CASSFTSGRTGELFF. As DNA, the CDR3 is TGCGCCAGCAGCTTCACTAGCGGGAGGACCGGGGAGCTGTTTTTT.

J is TRBJ2-7 and V is TRBV28; 7 nucleotides align to TRBD1. From germline, CDR1 is MDHEN and CDR2 SYDVKM. V shed 2 bases, J shed 2 bases, and the junction held 6 bases outside the gene matches. The CDR3 covers 15 residues. CDR3 amino acids: CASSLRTGPTYEQYV. The CDR3 coding sequence is TGTGCCAGCAGTTTAAGGACAGGCCCCACCTACGAGCAGTACGTC.

This clone was seen more than once but under ten times. The chain joins TRBV5-1 to TRBJ1-5; D may be TRBD1 (5 bases). Trimming pared 4 bases from V and 5 bases from J, leaving 10 bases between. The CDR3 runs 13 residues. Germline V gene sequence: CDR1 SGHRS, CDR2 YFSETQ. The CDR3 sequence: CASSLSRDQPQHF. The CDR3 nucleotides read TGCGCCAGCAGCCTATCCAGGGATCAGCCCCAGCATTTT.

This clone was seen a single time. The chain employs TRBV30 and TRBJ1-1, with unresolved D. Between the trimmed V and J ends, which lost 6 bases and 5 bases, there was a span of 13 bases. CDR1 is GTSNPN and CDR2 is SVGIG in the germline V gene (reference sequence). The CDR3 length is 12 residues. CDR3 bases: TGTGCCTGTAGGAGTGGCCGAACTGAAGCTTTCTTT. It encodes CACRSGRTEAFF.

The V gene is TRBV2, the J gene TRBJ2-1, with 8 bases fitting TRBD1. After removal of 7 bases from V and 7 bases from J, the junction contained 9 bases not matched to a gene. The length of the CDR3 is 14 residues. Germline CDR1 and CDR2: SNHLY and FYNNEI. CDR3 sequence reads: CASKAGQVTNEQFF. For the CDR3, the DNA is TGTGCCAGCAAGGCGGGACAGGTCACGAATGAGCAGTTCTTC.

The gene calls are TRBV7-9 and TRBJ1-2; 9 bases line up with TRBD1. V lost 5 bases and J lost 5; bases outside the gene matches: 6. This CDR3 contains 14 residues. Germline CDR1 reads SEHNR; CDR2 reads FQNEAQ (reference sequence). Written as DNA, the CDR3 is TGTGCCAGCAGCCAACCGGGACAGGGATATGGCTACACCTTC. Amino acid sequence: CASSQPGQGYGYTF.

V and J are TRBV25-1 and TRBJ2-7, with 8 bases fitting TRBD1. CDR1 is MGHDK and CDR2 is SYGVNS in the germline V gene. With V trimmed by 5 bases and J by 2 bases, 17 bases remained unmatched. CDR3 length equals 18 residues. The CDR3 DNA follows: TGTGCCAGCAGTCCCCCTCCCACCCGACAGGGGATGACCTACGAGCAGTACTTC. Protein sequence: CASSPPPTRQGMTYEQYF.

V usage is TRBV4-3 and J usage is TRBJ2-3, with D possibly TRBD2 on 5 matching bases. Germline CDR1 is LGHNA and CDR2 is YSLEER. Between the trimmed V and J ends, which lost 1 base and 1 base, there was a span of 12 bases. This CDR3 has 16 amino acids. DNA for the CDR3: TGCGCCAGCAGCCAAGGTAGTAGTAGCGGCACAGATACGCAGTATTTT. Amino acids: CASSQGSSSGTDTQYF.